This T cell receptor beta chain was identified during a study of blood T cell repertoires in COVID-19. In the original workflow: Amplification of reference gene primers was used by the study to estimate nucleated cell counts. Here immunoSEQ multiplex PCR was the method, and the copy in TCRdb shows in-frame clones only, minus some. V, J and clone size are those of that table, while D and trimming were read from the DNA. The sample consists of under 40,000 clones, 94% of them appearing once. From germline, CDR1 is KGHSH and CDR2 LQKENI. V lost 2 bases and J lost 5; bases outside the gene matches: 20. The CDR3 covers 19 residues.

This TCR was sampled from a human donor with active COVID-19. The donor label of this sample is uncertain. Sequenced sample: peripheral blood. The chain couples TRBV18 to TRBJ1-1, with 7 bases matching TRBD1. In nucleotides, the CDR3 is TGTGCCAGCTCACCAAGGTCTTCGACAGGGAGTAGGTTGGGAACTGAAGCTTTCTTT. Its translation: CASSPRSSTGSRLGTEAFF.